These 4 T cell receptor beta chains originate from one sample sequenced in a study of identical twins. Each CDR3 protein is one row after TCRdb ran MiXCR on the 5' RACE reads. The sample records roughly 720,000 distinct CDR3 sequences, 18% being singletons. These sequences were also reported in another study, on T cells expressing NK-cell markers.

The sample was PBMCs. The source of these receptors is a woman younger than 30 in good health.

This clonotype has just a few counts. The rearrangement joins TRBV7-9 to TRBJ1-1, with TRBD1 matching over 7 bases. The germline gives CDR1 SEHNR, CDR2 FQNEAQ (reference sequence). With V trimmed by 5 bases and J by 3 bases, 6 bases remained unmatched. The CDR3 is 14 amino acids. For the CDR3, the DNA is TGTGCCAGCAGCCGAGGGGGCGAGTACACTGAAGCTTTCTTT. Amino acid sequence: CASSRGGEYTEAFF.

The gene calls are TRBV7-2 and TRBJ2-3, with unresolved D. Trimming pared 3 bases from V and 1 base from J, leaving 8 bases between. Germline V lookup: CDR1 SGHTA, CDR2 FQGNSA. This CDR3 comprises 14 residues. The CDR3 DNA follows: TGTGCCAGCAGCTTTAGCCGTCGCACAGATACGCAGTATTTT. This translates into CASSFSRRTDTQYF.

This clonotype was recorded many times. The genes are TRBV6-2 or TRBV6-3 and TRBJ2-3; possibly TRBD2 for D (6 bases). V was clipped by 2 bases and J by 2 bases, with 14 bases between them. The CDR3 is 16 amino acids. Germline CDR1 MNHEY, CDR2 SVGEGT. The chain's CDR3 is CASSYPTGTATDTQYF. The CDR3 DNA sequence: TGTGCCAGCAGTTACCCGACCGGGACTGCCACAGATACGCAGTATTTT.

The chain links TRBV7-6 to TRBJ2-7; the match to TRBD1 covers 8 bases. V lost 6 bases, J lost 4 bases, and 8 bases stayed unmatched. Germline lookup yields CDR1 SGHVS and CDR2 FNYEAQ. The CDR3 is 14 residues long. CDR3 region: CASSDRGLGYEQYF. CDR3 DNA: TGTGCCAGCAGTGACAGGGGCCTGGGGTACGAGCAGTACTTC.